The 29 T cell receptor beta chains presented below share a single source sample, sequenced in a study of cytomegalovirus exposure and HLA in healthy donors. PCR used 60 Vbeta primers and 13 Jbeta primers. Repertoires were generated with immunoSEQ multiplex PCR, while TCRdb's copy carries only in-frame clones and drops some. Of roughly 81,000 clones listed, around four fifths were seen once; the top ten hold approximately 2%. The sequenced sample was PBMCs. These TCRs come from a boy aged 10-17 years in good health and CMV-seronegative.

This CDR3 is CASSAGTSGSIYEQYF. CDR3 bases: TGTGCCAGCAGCGCCGGGACTAGCGGGAGTATTTACGAGCAGTACTTC. The chain links TRBV9 to TRBJ2-7; 14 nucleotides match TRBD2. The V segment lost 3 bases and the J segment 4 bases; nucleotides outside the gene matches: 6. This CDR3 spans 16 amino acids. CDR1 SGDLS and CDR2 YYNGEE come from the germline V gene.

This chain uses TRBV18 with TRBJ2-7; the match to TRBD1 covers 7 bases. CDR3 size: 14 residues. Losses at the gene ends were 6 bases for V and 0 bases for J; bases not matched to a gene: 5. The germline gives CDR1 KGHSH, CDR2 LQKENI. CDR3 bases: TGTGCCAGCTCCGGGACAGAGAGCTCCTACGAGCAGTACTTC. Protein: CASSGTESSYEQYF.

This sequence joins TRBV5-1 and TRBJ2-7; D perhaps matches TRBD2 (6 bases). The CDR3 totals 16 residues. Trimming shortened V by 2 bases and J by 0 bases, and 15 bases separated the two germline ends. Germline V gene sequence: CDR1 SGHRS, CDR2 YFSETQ. The CDR3 reads CASSFTSSVSSYEQYF. CDR3 sequence (DNA): TGCGCCAGCAGCTTCACCTCTAGCGTTAGCTCCTACGAGCAGTACTTC.

This clone was counted between two and nine times. CDR3 nucleotide sequence: TGTGCCAGCAGTGAGGGACTACAGCGGACTAATGAAAAACTGTTTTTT. This translates into CASSEGLQRTNEKLFF. The chain employs TRBV2 and TRBJ1-4; possibly TRBD1 for D (5 bases). The CDR3 extends over 16 amino acids. Trimming took 3 bases from V and 2 from J, leaving 13 bases between them. Looked up from germline, CDR1 is SNHLY and CDR2 is FYNNEI.

This chain links TRBV5-6 with TRBJ2-7; maybe TRBD1 (6 bases). V shed 6 bases and J shed 3 bases, with 16 bases lying between them. Looked up from germline, CDR1 is SGHDT and CDR2 is YYEEEE. This CDR3 is built from 14 residues. CDR3: CASTETGILYEQYF. The CDR3 DNA reads TGTGCCAGCACCGAAACAGGGATCCTCTACGAGCAGTACTTC.

Only one count was recorded for this clone. The V call is TRBV7-2, the J call TRBJ2-2, with TRBD1 identical over 7 bases. The germline gives CDR1 SGHTA, CDR2 FQGNSA. V lost 5 bases, J lost 5 bases, and 2 bases stayed unmatched. The CDR3 sequence is 13 residues long. The CDR3 sequence is CASSTGQTGELFF. The CDR3 bases are TGTGCCAGCAGCACGGGACAGACCGGGGAGCTGTTTTTT.

The rearrangement uses TRBV4-3 and TRBJ2-5; TRBD1 is a possible D gene (6 bases). The V end was cut by 2 bases, the J end by 5 bases, with 9 bases between. The germline CDR1 and CDR2 sequences are LGHNA and YSLEER. CDR3 length: 13 residues. The CDR3 DNA follows: TGCGCCAGCAGCCAAAGGACAGCGGAGACCCAGTACTTC. Its protein product is CASSQRTAETQYF.

The CDR3 DNA follows: TGTGCCAGCAGCTTGGTCCTACCCCGTTCACCCCTCCACTTT. Protein: CASSLVLPRSPLHF. The chain is built from TRBV5-6 and TRBJ1-6; D is unresolved. The length of the CDR3 is 14 residues. The V and J ends lost 0 bases and 9 bases respectively, with 10 bases between them. Germline-derived CDR1 and CDR2 are SGHDT and YYEEEE.

V is TRBV5-4 and J is TRBJ2-3; D is unresolved. This CDR3 contains 11 residues. CDR1 is SGHNT, CDR2 YYREEE, per germline (reference sequence). Between the trimmed V and J ends, which lost 4 bases and 7 bases, there was a span of 7 bases. CDR3 bases: TGTGCCAGCAGCCTAGAGAATACGCAGTATTTT. Translation: CASSLENTQYF.

The chain joins TRBV4-3 to TRBJ2-1, with D maybe TRBD2 (5 bases). Deletions cut 0 bases from V and 9 bases from J, with 9 bases between. The CDR3 spans 13 residues. Per the germline V gene, CDR1 is LGHNA and CDR2 is YSLEER. The CDR3, as DNA: TGCGCCAGCAGCCAAGATAGGGAGAGTGAGCAGTTCTTC. Its translation is CASSQDRESEQFF.

This clone was observed a few times. The rearrangement links TRBV5-6 to TRBJ2-7; 7 positions agree with TRBD2. The CDR3 runs to 15 residues. Per the germline V gene, CDR1 is SGHDT and CDR2 is YYEEEE. Unmatched junction bases numbered 6, after V lost 2 bases and J lost 1 base. Written as DNA, the CDR3 is TGTGCCAGCAGCTTTTCGCGGGGGAGATCCTACGAGCAGTACTTC. Amino acids: CASSFSRGRSYEQYF. The full variable domain, with the rest looked up from reference TRBV5-6 and TRBJ2-7, is DAGVTQSPTHLIKTRGQQVTLRCSPKSGHDTVSWYQQALGQGPQFIFQYYEEEERQRGNFPDRFSGHQFPNYSSELNVNALLLGDSALYLCASSFSRGRSYEQYFGPGTRLTVT.

This sequence joins TRBV5-1 and TRBJ2-1, with unresolved D. The germline V gene encodes CDR1 SGHRS and CDR2 YFSETQ. This CDR3 has 14 residues. The V and J ends lost 2 bases and 2 bases respectively, with 8 bases between them. In DNA, the CDR3 is TGCGCCAGCAGCTTAAGCTTTCCCTACAATGAGCAGTTCTTC. It encodes CASSLSFPYNEQFF.

The V gene is TRBV6-1, the J gene TRBJ1-5; no clear D gene. V was shortened by 3 bases and J by 13 bases, with 16 bases between the two germline ends. The CDR3 runs 13 residues. CDR1 MNHNS and CDR2 SASEGT come from the germline V gene. The CDR3 sequence is CASSDYILGRQHF. CDR3 DNA sequence: TGTGCCAGCAGTGATTATATTTTGGGGAGGCAGCATTTT.

The rearrangement uses TRBV4-1 and TRBJ1-5; D unresolved. Trimming pared 4 bases from V and 2 bases from J, leaving 15 bases between. Germline loops: CDR1 MGHRA, CDR2 YSYEKL. The CDR3 is made up of 16 amino acids. CDR3 nucleotide sequence: TGCGCCAGCAGCCTAACCTTGGGTCAGGGCAATCAGCCCCAGCATTTT. Protein: CASSLTLGQGNQPQHF.

The CDR3 nucleotides read TGTGCAGCAACAGGGGGCTTAGTACGTGAGCAGTACTTC. Amino acid sequence: CAATGGLVREQYF. The genes are TRBV28 and TRBJ2-7; 9 bases line up with TRBD1. This CDR3 contains 13 residues. Per germline, CDR1 MDHEN and CDR2 SYDVKM.

V usage is TRBV6-5 and J usage is TRBJ1-5; 8 bases map to TRBD1. CDR1 MNHEY and CDR2 SVGAGI come from the germline V gene. V was pared by 5 bases and J by 4 bases, with 7 bases of the junction left unmatched. The CDR3 covers 15 residues. The CDR3 here is CASSRDRFGNQPQHF. The CDR3 bases are TGTGCCAGCAGTCGGGACAGGTTTGGGAATCAGCCCCAGCATTTT.

V gene TRBV19 combines with J gene TRBJ2-7; D remains ambiguous. Trimming took 3 bases from V and 3 from J, leaving 12 bases between them. The germline gives CDR1 LNHDA, CDR2 SQIVND (reference sequence). This CDR3 has 14 residues. The CDR3 loop reads CASSIGTPGYEQYF. The DNA of the CDR3 is TGTGCCAGTAGTATCGGTACGCCAGGCTACGAGCAGTACTTC.

The chain employs TRBV6-1 and TRBJ1-4, with D possibly being TRBD1 (5 bases). This CDR3 has 13 amino acids. The V gene lost 1 base and the J gene lost 6 bases, with 6 bases spanning the gap. CDR1 and CDR2 (germline): MNHNS, SASEGT. CDR3 region: CASSEGDYEKLFF. CDR3 coding DNA: TGTGCCAGCAGTGAAGGGGACTATGAAAAACTGTTTTTT.

The chain is built from TRBV7-2 and TRBJ1-3, with D unresolved. The ends were cut back, 0 bases at V and 2 bases at J, with 8 bases in the middle. Germline CDR1 SGHTA, CDR2 FQGNSA. The CDR3 runs to 15 residues. This chain's CDR3 is CASSLASGPGNTIYF. In DNA form, the CDR3 reads TGTGCCAGCAGCTTAGCGAGCGGGCCTGGAAACACCATATATTTT.

This clone was counted once. This chain uses TRBV4-3 with TRBJ2-2, with D possibly matching TRBD2 (5 bases). V lost 8 bases, J lost 6 bases, and 10 bases lay in between. Germline assignment: CDR1 LGHNA and CDR2 YSLEER. The CDR3 extends over 12 amino acids. CDR3 sequence (DNA): TGCGCCAGCCAAAGCGGTCCCGGGGAGCTGTTTTTT. It yields the protein CASQSGPGELFF.

The chain couples TRBV25-1 to TRBJ1-1, with TRBD1 as a possible D gene (5 bases). CDR3 length: 15 residues. Per germline, CDR1 MGHDK and CDR2 SYGVNS. The V end lost 1 base, the J end lost 1 base, and 10 bases lay between the germline ends. The CDR3 loop is CASSESKGQNTEAFF. CDR3 DNA sequence: TGTGCCAGCAGTGAATCTAAGGGGCAGAACACTGAAGCTTTCTTT.

J is TRBJ2-3 and V is TRBV28; a possible D gene is TRBD1 (8 bases). CDR1 and CDR2 from the germline V gene are MDHEN and SYDVKM. The CDR3 loop spans 15 amino acids. V shed 7 bases and J shed 0 bases, with 14 bases lying between them. CDR3 amino acids: CASTAGDRSTDTQYF. The CDR3 nucleotides are TGTGCCAGCACCGCGGGGGACAGGAGCACAGATACGCAGTATTTT.

This clone was seen a few times. The chain carries TRBV10-3 and TRBJ1-5; 7 bases match TRBD1. V was pared by 6 bases and J by 3 bases, with 5 bases of the junction left unmatched. This CDR3 spans 14 amino acids. From germline, CDR1 is ENHRY and CDR2 SYGVKD. CDR3 sequence reads: CAIRGQGDNQPQHF. For the CDR3, the DNA is TGTGCCATCAGGGGGCAGGGGGACAATCAGCCCCAGCATTTT.

The gene calls are TRBV6-6 and TRBJ1-1; 7 bases fit TRBD1. Germline CDR1 is MNHNY and CDR2 is SVGAGI (reference sequence). The CDR3 is 15 amino acids. J gave up 7 bases and V 4 bases, and 12 bases lay outside the gene matches. The CDR3 region is CASSFSQRGDSEAFF. DNA for the CDR3: TGTGCCAGCAGTTTCTCCCAGCGCGGGGACAGTGAAGCTTTCTTT.

V gene TRBV6-5 combines with J gene TRBJ1-4; the D is unclear. The V gene's germline CDR1 is MNHEY and CDR2 SVGAGI. Trimming pared 0 bases from V and 5 bases from J, leaving 10 bases between. This CDR3 has 15 residues. This CDR3 is CASSYSAGGNEKLFF. The CDR3 region has the DNA TGTGCCAGCAGTTACTCTGCAGGTGGGAATGAAAAACTGTTTTTT.

J is TRBJ1-1 and V is TRBV6-5; tentatively, D is TRBD1 (6 bases). The CDR3 is 15 amino acids. Trimming took off 6 bases at V and 1 base at J, with 15 bases between the two ends. Germline V gene data show CDR1 as MNHEY and CDR2 as SVGAGI. CDR3 residues: CASRSSDRENTEAFF. CDR3 nucleotide sequence: TGTGCCAGCAGATCCTCGGACAGAGAGAACACTGAAGCTTTCTTT.

This clone was seen just once. The chain recombines TRBV28 with TRBJ1-6; a weak D match, TRBD1 (6 bases). V dropped 5 bases and J dropped 10 bases, with 21 bases sitting between them. The CDR3 length is 16 residues. CDR1 MDHEN and CDR2 SYDVKM come from the germline V gene. The CDR3 protein is CASSNDRQGSNSPLHF. Here the CDR3 DNA reads TGTGCCAGCAGTAACGACAGGCAAGGGAGCAACTCACCCCTCCACTTT.

The chain links TRBV10-1 to TRBJ1-1; 9 bases map to TRBD1. The CDR3 length is 17 residues. With 7 bases clipped from V and 13 bases from J, the junction kept 25 bases outside the gene matches. CDR1 is WNHNN and CDR2 is SYGVQD in the germline V gene (reference sequence). The CDR3 region has the DNA TGCGCCAGCACCCCTAGTAAGACAGGGGGACTACTCCCGAAGCTTTTCTTT. Protein: CASTPSKTGGLLPKLFF.

The J gene is TRBJ1-3, the V gene TRBV29-1; a weak D match, TRBD1 (6 bases). This CDR3 contains 14 residues. The germline V gene encodes CDR1 SQVTM and CDR2 ANQGSEA. The CDR3 nucleotides read TGCGCGACGGACAGCCTCCCCTCTGGAAACACCATATATTTT. Its translation is CATDSLPSGNTIYF.